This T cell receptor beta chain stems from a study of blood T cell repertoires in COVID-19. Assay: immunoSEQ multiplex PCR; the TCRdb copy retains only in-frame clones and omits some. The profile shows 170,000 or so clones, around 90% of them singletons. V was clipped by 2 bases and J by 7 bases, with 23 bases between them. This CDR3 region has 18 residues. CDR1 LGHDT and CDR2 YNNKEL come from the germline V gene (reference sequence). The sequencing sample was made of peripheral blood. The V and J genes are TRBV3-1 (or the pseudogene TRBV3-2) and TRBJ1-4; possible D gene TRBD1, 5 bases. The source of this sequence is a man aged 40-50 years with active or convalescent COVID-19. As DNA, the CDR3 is TGTGCCAGCAGCCAATATGGGATTGACAGCCGAAGTGGTGAAAAACTGTTTTTT. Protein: CASSQYGIDSRSGEKLFF.